This T cell receptor (beta chain) was recovered during a study of human T cells and chemical hapten exposure (dated by TCRdb to the early 2020s). Regarding the study in general: For sensitization, 2% DPC in acetone was applied to a roughly 2 cm by roughly 2 cm area of upper inner arm skin. In alopecia patients, the study followed how the peripheral blood TCR repertoire changed in vivo over primary and secondary sensitization to diphenylcyclopropenone (DPC), a hapten. Libraries were combined into a pool for sequencing, and differences in TCR yield between samples came mainly from small differences in library volumes within the pool. Patients additionally received weekly therapeutic DPC doses to the scalp throughout the roughly 23-week study period. Patient blood was sampled pre-sensitization (week 0) and at 2, 6 and about 24 weeks after DPC sensitization. Most of the patients in the cohort were female, and the cohort covered alopecia areata with under or over 50% scalp involvement, alopecia totalis and alopecia universalis. Patch tests used Finn chambers with 0.01% DPC on the upper back, scored after 6 days by International Contact Dermatitis Research Group standards. Twenty-nine alopecia patients gave blood for TCR sequencing at one to four time points (pre-sensitization, 2, 6 and 24 weeks). Study-wide conclusions, independent of this receptor: All patients had alopecia, a presumed autoimmune disease, so their immune response might differ from that of healthy individuals. Patch test score correlated positively with the number of PT1 expanded TCRs, reaching significance at thresholds 8, 16 and 32 but not at 4. DPC sensitization did not change how many TCRs were above 1 in 1000 frequency, and no evidence was found of alterations in global repertoire structure. After repeated subsampling, changes were observed in the strength of the expansion versus patch-test correlation and in the threshold at which the correlation became significant. Expanded TCRs formed significantly more large CDR3 similarity clusters than pre-sensitization or healthy control sets, consistent with antigen-driven responses.

Receptor libraries were prepared by RACE. Instrument used: NextSeq 500. During library preparation, unique molecular identifiers were attached to individual cDNA molecules so that TCRs could be counted quantitatively and reproducibly. Both TCR alpha and TCR beta chains were sequenced from each blood RNA sample. Processing in the source paper ran as follows. The median number of TCRs per sample was roughly 94,000, ranging from about 20,000 to 750,000. V, J and CDR3 annotation of the TCR reads was performed with the Decombinator software suite. To make PS versus PT1 abundance plots, every sample was subsampled to the same number of TCRs (28,000). TCRs were defined as expanded if absent before sensitization and observed at least eight times at the 2-week time point. The public reads were quality trimmed at Q25 with fastp and then assembled into clones with MiXCR by TCRdb, keeping productive beta chains. Identical CDR3 protein sequences are pooled into one entry, listed with their most common genes and DNA. It is TCRdb's table, rather than the study itself, that gives the V and J calls and clone size. This sample comprises 350,000 or so distinct CDR3 sequences, roughly 6.9% of them detected only once. The biggest ten clones account for 7.5% to 8.5% of the sample.

The sample's time point label is to be understood as: patch test 1, 2 weeks after DPC sensitization. According to the study, the label for this sample's treatment or condition signals: therapeutic diphenylcyclopropenone sensitization with weekly scalp DPC. Blood at each patch-test visit was drawn before the patch test was applied. Patients were eligible if aged 18 to 70, diagnosed with alopecia and judged suitable for DPC therapy, and pregnant patients were excluded. Unfractionated whole blood was collected in Tempus Blood RNA tubes, and total RNA was extracted from that blood. Via the germline V gene, CDR1 is LGHNA and CDR2 YSLEER. The CDR3 runs 16 amino acids, cysteine and phenylalanine included. Left in the record is the CDR3 DNA by itself, 48 bases read in frame from the first base. The germline V end is reduced by 2 bases and the J end by 5 bases; junction bases left unmatched: 9. The sample holds many counts of this clonotype. This receptor's antigen is unknown. Per-base qualities were not stored, and no clone one base away is much larger.

The V and J segments used are TRBV4-3 and TRBJ2-1, with 7 bases in between that match TRBD1. Material: whole blood, obtained in connection with sensitization to the hapten diphenylcyclopropenone (DPC). The source is a woman between 18 and 29 years old with alopecia areata. Some clones in this sample may be carry-over from other donors' samples. The CDR3 here reads CASSQRSQGVDNEQFF. The nucleotide sequence is given as TGCGCCAGCAGCCAAAGATCCCAGGGGGTGGACAATGAGCAGTTCTTC.